One and the same sample provided the 22 T cell receptor beta chains below, sequenced in a study of regulatory T cells in long-lasting Graves disease. Construction of the TCR beta libraries employed iRepertoire HTBI primers in conjunction with Arm-PCR of CDR3 regions. TCRdb re-analysed the multiplex PCR reads in MiXCR, keeping a single row per CDR3 protein. The top ten clones hold around 12% of a sample with about 610,000 distinct CDR3 sequences, about 15% of them seen once. Time point denoted: newly diagnosed GD, antithyroid drugs for less than 3 months. PBMCs provided the RNA from which the TCR library was made. These data also featured in a second study, about T cells in Graves' hyperthyroidism and ophthalmopathy.

Specimen: peripheral blood mononuclear cells (PBMCs), collected at new diagnosis, from a patient treated with antithyroid drugs. These receptor sequences come from a man younger than 35 with Graves disease.

This clonotype was detected ten times or more. J is TRBJ2-1 and V is TRBV10-3; 7 bases map to TRBD2. Germline V CDR1 and CDR2: ENHRY, SYGVKD. The CDR3 covers 16 residues. V was pared by 5 bases and J by 7 bases, with 14 bases of the junction left unmatched. DNA of the CDR3: TGTGCCATCAGTACCTATCTAGCGGAACTAGGGAATGAGCAGTTCTTC. The encoded protein is CAISTYLAELGNEQFF.

The chain recombines TRBV27 with TRBJ2-5; TRBD1 might be the D (5 bases). V lost 10 bases and J 5 bases, leaving 17 bases between the germline ends. Germline V gene data show CDR1 as MNHEY and CDR2 as SMNVEV (reference sequence). CDR3 length: 13 residues. CDR3 protein: CAIRARAVETQYF. CDR3 sequence (DNA): TGTGCCATCAGAGCCAGGGCGGTGGAGACCCAGTACTTC.

In the case of this clonotype: With a much larger clone just one base away, this may be a read error. The rearrangement links TRBV27 to TRBJ1-5, with 7 nucleotides matching TRBD1. This CDR3 has 15 residues. Germline-derived CDR1 and CDR2 are MNHEY and SMNVEV (reference sequence). Here the CDR3 reads CASSFPLGGNQPQHF. DNA of the CDR3: TGTGCCAGCAGTTTTCCGTTAGGGGGCAACCAGCCCCAGCATTTT.

The chain couples TRBV2 to TRBJ2-1; TRBD2 aligns across 14 bases. CDR3 length: 16 amino acids. The germline gives CDR1 SNHLY, CDR2 FYNNEI. With 3 bases clipped from V and 7 bases from J, the junction kept 5 bases outside the gene matches. Here the CDR3 reads CASSEGLAGVANEQFF. For the CDR3, the DNA is TGTGCCAGCAGTGAGGGACTAGCGGGAGTGGCTAATGAGCAGTTCTTC.

The chain is built from TRBV20-1 and TRBJ2-7; the D gene is possibly TRBD2 (5 bases). Germline V CDR1 and CDR2: DFQATT, SNEGSKA (reference sequence). Trimming cost V 3 bases and J 2 bases, with 11 bases left between them. This CDR3 has 13 amino acids. This chain's CDR3 is CSASGAEAYEQYF. CDR3 bases: TGCAGTGCTAGCGGAGCGGAGGCCTACGAGCAGTACTTC.

This clonotype was counted at least ten times. This chain links TRBV10-3 with TRBJ1-1; D remains ambiguous. Trimming took 4 bases from V and 7 from J, leaving 13 bases between them. CDR1 ENHRY and CDR2 SYGVKD come from the germline V gene. This CDR3 is 13 amino acids long. The CDR3: CAISVMEYGEAFF. CDR3 DNA: TGTGCCATCAGTGTAATGGAGTACGGTGAAGCTTTCTTT.

The chain is built from TRBV10-3 and TRBJ2-7, with D perhaps matching TRBD2 (6 bases). This CDR3 comprises 15 residues. CDR1 is ENHRY, CDR2 SYGVKD, per germline. The ends were cut back, 4 bases at V and 2 bases at J, with 15 bases in the middle. DNA for the CDR3: TGTGCCATCAGTGGACGGTCGGACTATCCCTACGAGCAGTACTTC. The encoded protein is CAISGRSDYPYEQYF.

Comment on this clonotype: A far larger clone differs by one base, so this is likely a read error. The chain is built from TRBV6-9 and TRBJ1-6; D is ambiguous. There are 14 residues in the CDR3. Germline V gives CDR1 MNHGY, CDR2 SVAAGI. Trimming removed 6 bases from V and 7 bases from J, with 13 bases in between. Here the CDR3 reads CASRPMGRNSPLHF. The CDR3 DNA is TGTGCCAGCAGACCCATGGGGAGGAATTCACCCCTCCACTTT.

The table lists this clonotype with a few counts. J is TRBJ2-1 and V is TRBV19, with 13 bases identical to TRBD2. Germline CDR1 is LNHDA and CDR2 is SQIVND (reference sequence). V was pared by 6 bases and J by 4 bases, with 6 bases of the junction left unmatched. This CDR3 is 16 amino acids long. The CDR3, as DNA: TGTGCCAGTAGAGGACTAGCGGGAGAGGATTACAATGAGCAGTTCTTC. This gives the protein CASRGLAGEDYNEQFF.

This clonotype was found a few times. J is TRBJ2-1 and V is TRBV7-2; 10 positions match TRBD2. J lost 5 bases, V lost 5 bases, and 9 bases had no gene match. CDR3 size: 16 residues. Germline CDR1 SGHTA, CDR2 FQGNSA. The CDR3 region has the DNA TGTGCCAGCAGCCCCCTCGGGACTAGCGACAACAATGAGCAGTTCTTC. As protein: CASSPLGTSDNNEQFF.

Many counts were recorded for this clonotype. CDR3 sequence: CASSDRGTAFF. Written as DNA, the CDR3 is TGTGCCAGCAGTGATAGAGGGACGGCTTTCTTT. The genes are TRBV2 and TRBJ1-1, with a tentative D call TRBD1 (5 bases). The ends were cut back, 3 bases at V and 11 bases at J, with 10 bases in the middle. This CDR3 comprises 11 residues. The V gene's germline CDR1 is SNHLY and CDR2 FYNNEI.

This chain connects TRBV6-1 to TRBJ2-1, with D perhaps TRBD1 (5 bases). The V gene's germline CDR1 is MNHNS and CDR2 SASEGT. The germline V and J ends were trimmed by 6 bases and 7 bases, with 22 bases remaining between them. This CDR3 region has 16 residues. The CDR3 sequence is CASSIGARPELNEQFF. The CDR3 DNA reads as TGTGCCAGCAGCATAGGGGCTAGGCCCGAGTTGAATGAGCAGTTCTTC.

Note on this clonotype: The junction departs from germline at one end; a sequencing error may be responsible. This chain uses TRBV19 with TRBJ2-7; 7 nucleotides align to TRBD2. Germline CDR1 and CDR2: LNHDA and SQIVND (reference sequence). The CDR3 spans 16 residues. CDR3 loop: CASSIATGGSSYEQCF. The DNA of the CDR3 is TGTGCCAGTAGTATCGCCACGGGGGGTAGCTCCTACGAGCAGTGCTTC.

The chain joins TRBV20-1 to TRBJ2-7, with 13 bases that match TRBD2. Trimming took 6 bases from V and 5 from J; bases not matched to a gene: 7. Germline assignment: CDR1 DFQATT and CDR2 SNEGSKA (reference sequence). This CDR3 is 14 amino acids long. CDR3 sequence (DNA): TGCAGTGCCACTAGCGGGAGGGAGTTCGACGAGCAGTACTTC. This codes for CSATSGREFDEQYF.

This clonotype was found many times. This sequence joins TRBV12-3 or TRBV12-4 and TRBJ2-7; 7 nucleotides align to TRBD1. CDR3 size: 16 residues. V lost 5 bases and J lost 6; bases outside the gene matches: 16. The CDR3 reads CASSKGTVRWFGEQYF. CDR3 bases: TGTGCCAGCAGTAAAGGGACAGTGCGTTGGTTTGGCGAGCAGTACTTC.

This clonotype was seen a few times. The CDR3 sequence is CASSALRGDGTGKITDTQYF. CDR3 bases: TGTGCCAGCAGCGCCCTCCGGGGCGACGGGACAGGAAAAATTACAGATACGCAGTATTTT. This chain joins TRBV9 and TRBJ2-3, with 8 bases aligning to TRBD1. The CDR3 runs to 20 residues. The germline V gene has CDR1 SGDLS and CDR2 YYNGEE. Unmatched junction bases numbered 21, after V lost 3 bases and J lost 3 bases.

The chain combines TRBV2 with TRBJ1-5; D is perhaps TRBD1 (5 bases). The CDR3 runs to 13 residues. V gave up 10 bases and J gave up 9 bases, with 19 bases separating them. Per germline, CDR1 SNHLY and CDR2 FYNNEI. CDR3 region: CATRQLRSGPQHF. In DNA form, the CDR3 reads TGTGCCACCCGACAGTTAAGGTCGGGGCCCCAGCATTTT.

The genes are TRBV9 and TRBJ2-3; the match to TRBD1 covers 7 bases. The CDR3 is made up of 16 amino acids. From germline, CDR1 is SGDLS and CDR2 YYNGEE. J gave up 3 bases and V 4 bases, and 11 bases lay outside the gene matches. The CDR3 nucleotides read TGTGCCAGCAGCCCGGAGACAGGGTCCGTAACAGATACGCAGTATTTT. Its translation is CASSPETGSVTDTQYF.

This clonotype appeared a few times. As DNA, the CDR3 is TGTGCCAGCAGCCAGTGGTCGGGCGAGCAGTACTTC. This translates into CASSQWSGEQYF. The chain joins TRBV7-9 to TRBJ2-7, with D unclear. V gave up 5 bases and J gave up 6 bases, with 11 bases separating them. Germline assignment: CDR1 SEHNR and CDR2 FQNEAQ (reference sequence). The CDR3 covers 12 residues.

This clonotype was recorded a few times. This chain connects TRBV19 to TRBJ2-5; D unclear. The CDR3 spans 16 residues. CDR1 is LNHDA, CDR2 SQIVND, per germline (reference sequence). Trimming stripped 2 bases from V and 5 bases from J, with 18 bases between. CDR3 nucleotide sequence: TGTGCCAGTAGTATAACCCTGACGCGGTTTCGCGAGACCCAGTACTTC. Amino acid sequence: CASSITLTRFRETQYF.

This clonotype was detected a few times. The chain combines TRBV20-1 with TRBJ2-7, with 9 bases lining up with TRBD1. Germline V CDR1 and CDR2: DFQATT, SNEGSKA (reference sequence). The CDR3 runs to 13 residues. Germline trimming cut 6 bases from V and 4 bases from J; bases unmatched to any gene: 7. The CDR3 DNA sequence: TGCAGTGCGTTACCGGGACAGGGTTACGAGCAGTACTTC. Residues: CSALPGQGYEQYF.

This rearrangement joins TRBV2 to TRBJ1-1; D is unresolved. Germline V CDR1 and CDR2: SNHLY, FYNNEI. CDR3 size: 11 residues. V was trimmed by 6 bases and J by 3 bases, leaving 5 bases between them. The CDR3 protein is CASRAYTEAFF. For the CDR3, the DNA is TGTGCCAGCAGAGCGTACACTGAAGCTTTCTTT.